These 19 T cell receptor beta chains were sequenced from one sample in a study of human CD8 memory T cell subsets. It was CCR7+ PD-1+ TIGIT+ early memory CD8+ T cells with exhausted-like traits that constituted TPEX cells. Scientists made TCR beta libraries using UMI-labeled 5' RACE. TCRdb reanalyzed the 5' RACE reads, giving one entry per CDR3 protein sequence and no DNA. Found here are thousands of distinct CDR3 sequences; the top ten clones hold 15%. The sequenced material came from CD8+ T cells from PBMCs. These TCRs come from a human donor in good health.

The genes are TRBV6-1 and TRBJ2-5; TCRdb reports TRBD1, a call that lacks DNA to check it against. This CDR3 is built from 17 residues. Germline V CDR1 and CDR2: MNHNS, SASEGT. The CDR3: CASSEARVWGPQETQYF.

Measured by frequency, this clonotype is medium-sized. This chain connects TRBV6-2 or TRBV6-3 to TRBJ1-5; TCRdb picks TRBD1, but there is no DNA to check that call. CDR1 is MNHEY, CDR2 SVGEGT, per germline. The CDR3 extends over 15 amino acids. CDR3 protein: CASGAGSWSNQPQHF.

The rearrangement links TRBV29-1 to TRBJ1-2. The germline V gene has CDR1 SQVTM and CDR2 ANQGSEA. This CDR3 region has 13 residues. The CDR3 protein is CSTTNANGYGYTF.

Considering frequency, this clonotype is medium-sized. The V and J genes are TRBV6-6 and TRBJ1-2; the D call of TRBD1 rests on TCRdb alone, since no DNA is present to check it. From germline, CDR1 is MNHNY and CDR2 SVGAGI (reference sequence). This CDR3 has 16 amino acids. The CDR3 is CASSSLQGRTAYGYTF.

The chain links TRBV12-3 or TRBV12-4 to TRBJ2-1; TCRdb's D gene call, TRBD2, goes unchecked for lack of DNA. This CDR3 contains 13 residues. The chain's CDR3 is CASSHILADEQFF.

This clonotype is identified as medium-sized from frequency. The V call is TRBV27, the J call TRBJ2-4; TCRdb calls TRBD2, which cannot be checked without DNA. The CDR3 has 14 residues. Per germline, CDR1 MNHEY and CDR2 SMNVEV (reference sequence). The CDR3 protein is CASSLLAGVNIQYF.

This sequence joins TRBV5-1 and TRBJ2-7; absent DNA, TCRdb's TRBD1 call cannot be checked. CDR3 length equals 14 residues. Germline V gives CDR1 SGHRS, CDR2 YFSETQ. CDR3 residues: CASSLGQGVYEQYF.

By frequency, this clonotype registers medium-sized. The rearrangement joins TRBV30 to TRBJ1-1. Germline CDR1 GTSNPN, CDR2 SVGIG (reference sequence). The CDR3 consists of 13 residues. The CDR3 reads CAWSVGFGTEAFF.

V and J are TRBV21-1 and TRBJ2-1; TCRdb proposes TRBD2, but this gene call is untestable without DNA. TRBV21-1 is marked as a pseudogene. The CDR3 runs 20 residues. The CDR3 protein is CASRPPIWTSGRRSYNEQFF.

This rearrangement joins TRBV9 to TRBJ2-7; TCRdb gives TRBD1 as the D gene, but with no DNA this cannot be confirmed. This CDR3 contains 14 residues. Germline V lookup: CDR1 SGDLS, CDR2 YYNGEE. The CDR3 reads CASSAGGQGYEQYF.

The CDR3 loop is CASSLTTSPMNEQFF. The gene calls are TRBV7-3 and TRBJ2-1; there is no DNA to check the TCRdb D call of TRBD2. The germline gives CDR1 SGHTA, CDR2 FQGTGA. The CDR3 has 15 amino acids.

This chain connects TRBV5-1 to TRBJ1-1; TCRdb's D call, TRBD1, is unchecked because there is no DNA. The CDR3 has 16 amino acids. Per the germline V gene, CDR1 is SGHRS and CDR2 is YFSETQ. Here the CDR3 reads CASSQDRGLSNTEAFF.

This chain connects TRBV7-9 to TRBJ2-1; TCRdb designates TRBD2, a call that cannot be tested without DNA. From germline, CDR1 is SEHNR and CDR2 FQNEAQ (reference sequence). The CDR3 length is 16 residues. This chain's CDR3 is CASSLRLAGPYNEQFF.

The chain couples TRBV7-8 to TRBJ1-2; the TCRdb D gene call, TRBD1, has no DNA to confirm it. This CDR3 comprises 14 residues. Looked up from germline, CDR1 is SGHVS and CDR2 is FQNEAQ. The CDR3 here is CASSRQTGGEGYTF. The entire variable domain, with the rest obtained from reference TRBV7-8 and TRBJ1-2, is as follows: GAGVSQSPRYKVAKRGQDVALRCDPISGHVSLFWYQQALGQGPEFLTYFQNEAQLDKSGLPSDRFFAERPEGSVSTLKIQRTQQEDSAVYLCASSRQTGGEGYTFGSGTRLTVV.

The chain couples TRBV18 to TRBJ1-1; as DNA is missing, the TRBD1 call by TCRdb cannot be tested. This CDR3 spans 14 amino acids. The V gene's germline CDR1 is KGHSH and CDR2 LQKENI. CDR3 sequence reads: CASSPGSGGTEAFF.

This chain connects TRBV5-4 to TRBJ2-3; the D gene TCRdb calls, TRBD1, cannot be checked with no DNA. The CDR3 consists of 14 residues. Germline V gene data show CDR1 as SGHNT and CDR2 as YYREEE (reference sequence). CDR3 amino acids: CASSFGGPADTQYF.

CDR3 sequence: CASSQNRGLEAFF. V is TRBV4-3 and J is TRBJ1-1; the D call from TCRdb, TRBD1, cannot be confirmed without DNA. Germline loops: CDR1 LGHNA, CDR2 YSLEER. This CDR3 is built from 13 residues.

The rearrangement links TRBV29-1 to TRBJ2-3; the D call of TRBD1 rests on TCRdb alone, since no DNA is present to check it. The germline CDR1 and CDR2 sequences are SQVTM and ANQGSEA. The CDR3 covers 14 residues. Here the CDR3 reads CSVEVGDRTDTQYF.

The rearrangement uses TRBV19 and TRBJ2-1; without DNA, the TCRdb call of TRBD1 cannot be checked. This CDR3 has 13 amino acids. The V gene's germline CDR1 is LNHDA and CDR2 SQIVND (reference sequence). CDR3 region: CASSAQGNNEQFF.